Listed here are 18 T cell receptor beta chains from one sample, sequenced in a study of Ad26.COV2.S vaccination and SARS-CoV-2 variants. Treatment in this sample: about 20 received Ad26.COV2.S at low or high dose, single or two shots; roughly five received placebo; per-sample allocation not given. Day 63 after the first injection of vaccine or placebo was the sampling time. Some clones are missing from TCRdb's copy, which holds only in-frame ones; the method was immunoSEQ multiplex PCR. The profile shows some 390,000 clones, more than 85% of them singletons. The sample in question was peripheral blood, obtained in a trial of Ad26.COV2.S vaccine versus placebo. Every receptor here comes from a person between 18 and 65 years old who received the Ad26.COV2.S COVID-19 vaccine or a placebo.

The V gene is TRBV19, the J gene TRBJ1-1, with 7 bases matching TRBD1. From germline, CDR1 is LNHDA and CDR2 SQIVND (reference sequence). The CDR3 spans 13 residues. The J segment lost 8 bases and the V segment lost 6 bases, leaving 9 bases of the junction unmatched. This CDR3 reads CASSQTGRYEAFF. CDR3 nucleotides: TGTGCCAGTAGCCAGACAGGGCGCTACGAAGCTTTCTTT. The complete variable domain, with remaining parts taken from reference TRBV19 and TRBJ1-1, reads DGGITQSPKYLFRKEGQNVTLSCEQNLNHDAMYWYRQDPGQGLRLIYYSQIVNDFQKGDIAEGYSVSREKKESFPLTVTSAQKNPTAFYLCASSQTGRYEAFFGQGTRLTVV.

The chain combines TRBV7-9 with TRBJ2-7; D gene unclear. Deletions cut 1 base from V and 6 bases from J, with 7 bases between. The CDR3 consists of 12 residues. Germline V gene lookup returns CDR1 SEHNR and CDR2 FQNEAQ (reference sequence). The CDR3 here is CASSLVWGEQYF. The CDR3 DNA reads TGTGCCAGCAGCTTAGTTTGGGGCGAGCAGTACTTC. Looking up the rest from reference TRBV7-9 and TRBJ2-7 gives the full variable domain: DTGVSQNPRHKITKRGQNVTFRCDPISEHNRLYWYRQTLGQGPEFLTYFQNEAQLEKSRLLSDRFSAERPKGSFSTLEIQRTEQGDSAMYLCASSLVWGEQYFGPGTRLTVT.

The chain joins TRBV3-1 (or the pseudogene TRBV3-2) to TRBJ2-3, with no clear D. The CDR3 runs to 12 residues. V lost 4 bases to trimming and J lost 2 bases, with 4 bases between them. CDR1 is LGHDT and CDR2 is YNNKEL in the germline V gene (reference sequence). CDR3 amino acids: CASSLNTDTQYF. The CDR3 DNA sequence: TGTGCCAGCAGCCTAAACACAGATACGCAGTATTTT.

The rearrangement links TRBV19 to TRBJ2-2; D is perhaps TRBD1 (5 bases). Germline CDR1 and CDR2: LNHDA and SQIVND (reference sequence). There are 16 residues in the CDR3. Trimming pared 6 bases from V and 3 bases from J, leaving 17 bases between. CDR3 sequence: CASSDPGQPDTGELFF. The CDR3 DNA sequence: TGTGCCAGTAGCGACCCAGGGCAACCTGACACCGGGGAGCTGTTTTTT.

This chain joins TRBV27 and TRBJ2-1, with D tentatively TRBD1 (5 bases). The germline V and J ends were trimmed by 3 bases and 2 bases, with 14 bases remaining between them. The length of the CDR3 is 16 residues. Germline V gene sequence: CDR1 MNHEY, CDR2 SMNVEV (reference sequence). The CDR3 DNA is TGTGCCAGCAGTTTCCAGGTCCAAGGGGCCTACAATGAGCAGTTCTTC. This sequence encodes CASSFQVQGAYNEQFF.

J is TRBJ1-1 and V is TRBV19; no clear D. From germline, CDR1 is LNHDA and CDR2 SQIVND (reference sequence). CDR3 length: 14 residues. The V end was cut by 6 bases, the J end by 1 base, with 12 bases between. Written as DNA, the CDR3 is TGTGCCAGTAGGAACAAAGAGGGGAACACTGAAGCTTTCTTT. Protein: CASRNKEGNTEAFF.

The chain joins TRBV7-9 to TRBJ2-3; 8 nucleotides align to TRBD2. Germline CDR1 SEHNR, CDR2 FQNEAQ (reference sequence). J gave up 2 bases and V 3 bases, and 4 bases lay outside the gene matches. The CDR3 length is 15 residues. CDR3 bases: TGTGCCAGCAGCTTGGGTAGCGGGGTCACAGATACGCAGTATTTT. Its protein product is CASSLGSGVTDTQYF.

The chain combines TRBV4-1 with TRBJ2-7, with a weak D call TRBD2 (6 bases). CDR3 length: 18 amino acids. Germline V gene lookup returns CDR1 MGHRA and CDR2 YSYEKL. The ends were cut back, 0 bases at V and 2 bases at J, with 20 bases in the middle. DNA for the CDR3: TGCGCCAGCAGCCAAGAGCCTGGGACCGGACTACTACCCTACGAGCAGTACTTC. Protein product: CASSQEPGTGLLPYEQYF.

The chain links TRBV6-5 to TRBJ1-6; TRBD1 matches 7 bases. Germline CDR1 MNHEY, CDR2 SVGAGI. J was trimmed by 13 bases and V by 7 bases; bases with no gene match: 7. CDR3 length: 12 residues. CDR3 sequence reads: CASTGGTDPLHF. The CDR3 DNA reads TGTGCCAGCACCGGGGGGACAGATCCCCTCCACTTT.

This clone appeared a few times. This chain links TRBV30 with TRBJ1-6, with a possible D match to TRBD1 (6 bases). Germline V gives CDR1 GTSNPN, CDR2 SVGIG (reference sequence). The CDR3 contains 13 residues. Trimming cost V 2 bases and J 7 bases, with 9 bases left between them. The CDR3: CAWSNGGNSPLHF. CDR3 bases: TGTGCCTGGAGTAATGGGGGCAATTCACCCCTCCACTTT.

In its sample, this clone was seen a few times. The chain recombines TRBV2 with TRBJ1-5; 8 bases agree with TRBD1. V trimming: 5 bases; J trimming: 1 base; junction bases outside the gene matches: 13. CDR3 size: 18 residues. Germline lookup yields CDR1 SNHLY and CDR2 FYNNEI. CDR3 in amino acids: CASSPRTGLLQSNQPQHF. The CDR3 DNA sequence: TGTGCCAGCAGTCCCCGGACAGGGCTCCTTCAGAGCAATCAGCCCCAGCATTTT.

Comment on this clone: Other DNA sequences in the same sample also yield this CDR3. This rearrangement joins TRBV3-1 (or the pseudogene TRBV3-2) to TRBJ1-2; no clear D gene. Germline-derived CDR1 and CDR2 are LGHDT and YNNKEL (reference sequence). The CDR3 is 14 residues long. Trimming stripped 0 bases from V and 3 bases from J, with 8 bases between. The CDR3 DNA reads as TGTGCCAGCAGCCAAGAGGGGAGAGACTATGGCTACACCTTC. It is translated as CASSQEGRDYGYTF.

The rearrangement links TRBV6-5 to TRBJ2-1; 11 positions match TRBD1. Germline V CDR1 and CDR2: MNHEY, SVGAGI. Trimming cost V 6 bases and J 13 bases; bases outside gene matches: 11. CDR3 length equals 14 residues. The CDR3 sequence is CASSPRTGGAVQFF. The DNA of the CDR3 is TGTGCCAGCAGCCCGCGGACAGGGGGCGCGGTCCAGTTCTTC.

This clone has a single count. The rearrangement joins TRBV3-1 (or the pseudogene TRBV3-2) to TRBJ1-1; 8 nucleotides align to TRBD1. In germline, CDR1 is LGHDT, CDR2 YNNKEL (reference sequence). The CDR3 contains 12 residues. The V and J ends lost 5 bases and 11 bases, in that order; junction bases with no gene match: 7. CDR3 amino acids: CASSLQGASAFF. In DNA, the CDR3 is TGTGCCAGCAGCTTGCAGGGGGCTAGTGCTTTCTTT.

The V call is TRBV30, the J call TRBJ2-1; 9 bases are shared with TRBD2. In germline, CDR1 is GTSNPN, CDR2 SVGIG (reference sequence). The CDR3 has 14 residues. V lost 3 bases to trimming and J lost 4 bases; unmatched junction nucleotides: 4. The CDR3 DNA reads TGTGCCTGGAGCAGCGGGGGGACTTACAATGAGCAGTTCTTC. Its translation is CAWSSGGTYNEQFF.

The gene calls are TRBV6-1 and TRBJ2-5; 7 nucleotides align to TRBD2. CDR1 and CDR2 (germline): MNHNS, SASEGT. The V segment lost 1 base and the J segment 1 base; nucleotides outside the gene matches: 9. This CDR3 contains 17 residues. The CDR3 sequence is CASSEGIAGSSQETQYF. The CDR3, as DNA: TGTGCCAGCAGTGAAGGGATAGCGGGTTCTTCCCAAGAGACCCAGTACTTC.

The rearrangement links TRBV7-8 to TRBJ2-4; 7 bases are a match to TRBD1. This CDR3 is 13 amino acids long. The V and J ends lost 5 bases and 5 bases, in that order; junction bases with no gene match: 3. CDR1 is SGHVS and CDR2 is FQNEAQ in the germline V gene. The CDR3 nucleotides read TGTGCCAGCAGCGCAGACAGGGAAAACATTCAGTACTTC. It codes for CASSADRENIQYF. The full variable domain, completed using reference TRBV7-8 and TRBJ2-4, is GAGVSQSPRYKVAKRGQDVALRCDPISGHVSLFWYQQALGQGPEFLTYFQNEAQLDKSGLPSDRFFAERPEGSVSTLKIQRTQQEDSAVYLCASSADRENIQYFGAGTRLSVL.

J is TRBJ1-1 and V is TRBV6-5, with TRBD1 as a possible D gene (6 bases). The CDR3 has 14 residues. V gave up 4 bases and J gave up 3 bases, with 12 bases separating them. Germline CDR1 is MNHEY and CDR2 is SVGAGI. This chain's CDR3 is CASSLQGIDTEAFF. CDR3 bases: TGTGCCAGCAGTTTACAGGGAATTGACACTGAAGCTTTCTTT.